The 20 T cell receptor beta chains in this list originate from one sample, sequenced in a study of metastatic and nonmetastatic thyroid tumors. Thyroid surgery had not been preceded by any treatment in any patient. TCRdb re-processed the PCR reads through MiXCR. The sample lists fewer than 35,000 clones; under 30% were seen once. Sequencing was carried out using blood. Source of these receptors: a female donor with papillary thyroid cancer or a benign thyroid nodule (not recorded which). Some clones in this sample may be carry-over from other donors' samples.

This clone was seen many times. V and J are TRBV7-9 and TRBJ2-1, with D possibly TRBD2 on 6 matching bases. CDR1 SEHNR and CDR2 FQNEAQ come from the germline V gene (reference sequence). This CDR3 has 12 amino acids. V was trimmed by 4 bases and J by 10 bases, leaving 11 bases between them. The CDR3 DNA follows: TGTGCCAGCAGCTCCTCGGGAGAGGAGCAGTTCTTC. Amino acid sequence: CASSSSGEEQFF.

This clone was counted at least ten times. The gene calls are TRBV2 and TRBJ1-4; D ambiguous. CDR1 and CDR2 (germline): SNHLY, FYNNEI. The V end lost 0 bases, the J end lost 4 bases, and 9 bases lay between the germline ends. This CDR3 is 15 amino acids long. The CDR3 here is CASSEAGGLNEKLFF. The CDR3 DNA reads as TGTGCCAGCAGTGAAGCCGGCGGACTTAATGAAAAACTGTTTTTT.

V usage is TRBV20-1 and J usage is TRBJ2-1; the match to TRBD2 covers 14 bases. There are 18 residues in the CDR3. CDR1 and CDR2 (germline): DFQATT, SNEGSKA (reference sequence). Unmatched junction bases numbered 10, after V lost 0 bases and J lost 6 bases. The CDR3 is CSARDDKRTSGRFNEQFF. The DNA of the CDR3 is TGCAGTGCTAGAGATGATAAACGGACTAGCGGGAGGTTCAATGAGCAGTTCTTC.

This clone occurred a few times. The CDR3: CASRLPGPSNEQFF. CDR3 nucleotides: TGTGCCAGCAGGTTACCGGGACCCTCCAATGAGCAGTTCTTC. The V gene is TRBV28, the J gene TRBJ2-1; D is possibly TRBD1 or TRBD2 (5 bases each). With 6 bases removed from V and 6 bases from J, the gap between germline ends came to 15 bases. This CDR3 contains 14 residues. From germline, CDR1 is MDHEN and CDR2 SYDVKM.

This clone was observed many times. The chain has TRBV10-3 and TRBJ2-1; 9 nucleotides match TRBD2. This CDR3 is built from 15 residues. In germline, CDR1 is ENHRY, CDR2 SYGVKD. Trimming removed 6 bases from V and 0 bases from J; junction bases left unmatched: 3. Written as DNA, the CDR3 is TGTGCCATCAGGGAGACTAGCGGCTCCTACAATGAGCAGTTCTTC. As protein: CAIRETSGSYNEQFF.

This chain joins TRBV7-2 and TRBJ2-5; the D gene is possibly TRBD1 (5 bases). V was shortened by 0 bases and J by 5 bases, with 10 bases between the two germline ends. CDR1 SGHTA and CDR2 FQGNSA come from the germline V gene. The CDR3 has 14 amino acids. CDR3 loop: CASSLAGVVETQYF. The CDR3 DNA reads TGTGCCAGCAGCTTAGCAGGGGTAGTGGAGACCCAGTACTTC.

The gene calls are TRBV5-6 and TRBJ1-3, with D perhaps TRBD1 (5 bases). V was pared by 2 bases and J by 0 bases, with 9 bases between. The germline V gene has CDR1 SGHDT and CDR2 YYEEEE. The CDR3 runs to 15 residues. CDR3 sequence (DNA): TGTGCCAGCAGCTTAGGGACGCACTCTGGAAACACCATATATTTT. Its translation: CASSLGTHSGNTIYF.

In this sample, this clone turned up a few times. The gene calls are TRBV9 and TRBJ2-6; 7 bases fit TRBD2. The CDR3 totals 17 residues. The germline V gene has CDR1 SGDLS and CDR2 YYNGEE. The ends lost 4 bases at V and 2 bases at J; junction bases unmatched: 9. The CDR3 DNA is TGTGCCAGCAGCAGCGTAACGGGGAGGGCTGGGGCCAACGTCCTGACTTTC. It yields the protein CASSSVTGRAGANVLTF.

By frequency in the sample, this clone is medium-sized (0.01 to 0.1%). The chain links TRBV6-1 to TRBJ1-2, with D possibly TRBD1 on 5 matching bases. Germline V gene lookup returns CDR1 MNHNS and CDR2 SASEGT. The CDR3 consists of 13 residues. Trimming cost V 5 bases and J 4 bases, with 11 bases left between them. The CDR3 loop is CASSLDRSYGYTF. CDR3 nucleotides: TGTGCCAGCAGTCTCGACAGAAGCTATGGCTACACCTTC.

In its sample, this clone was seen a few times. As the CDR3 is not closed by the conserved phenylalanine or tryptophan, this likely results from a read error. The chain is built from TRBV24-1 and TRBJ2-1; D might be TRBD2 (6 bases). The V end lost 2 bases, the J end lost 8 bases, and 12 bases lay between the germline ends. Germline assignment: CDR1 KGHDR and CDR2 SFDVKD. CDR3 size: 14 residues. This CDR3 reads CATSDYTSRDEQFS. The DNA for the CDR3 is TGTGCCACCAGTGATTACACTAGCAGGGATGAGCAGTTCTCC.

The chain employs TRBV28 and TRBJ2-6; 9 bases are shared with TRBD2. The length of the CDR3 is 19 residues. With V trimmed by 4 bases and J by 0 bases, 10 bases remained unmatched. Germline assignment: CDR1 MDHEN and CDR2 SYDVKM. DNA for the CDR3: TGTGCCAGCAGTTCAAGAGGGAGCGGGAGGAGCTCTGGGGCCAACGTCCTGACTTTC. It codes for CASSSRGSGRSSGANVLTF.

This clone was seen repeatedly, ten times or more. The chain carries TRBV11-2 and TRBJ2-7, with TRBD1 matching over 7 bases. CDR3 length equals 16 residues. V lost 1 base and J lost 0; bases outside the gene matches: 6. In germline, CDR1 is SGHAT, CDR2 FQNNGV. CDR3 sequence reads: CASSLGTGQSSYEQYF. The CDR3 DNA reads as TGTGCCAGCAGCTTAGGGACGGGACAGTCCTCCTACGAGCAGTACTTC. The whole variable domain, remainder taken from reference TRBV11-2 and TRBJ2-7, is EAGVAQSPRYKIIEKRQSVAFWCNPISGHATLYWYQQILGQGPKLLIQFQNNGVVDDSQLPKDRFSAERLKGVDSTLKIQPAKLEDSAVYLCASSLGTGQSSYEQYFGPGTRLTVT.

This chain uses TRBV11-2 with TRBJ2-5; TRBD2 might be the D (5 bases). V lost 4 bases and J lost 5, with 26 bases in between. Germline assignment: CDR1 SGHAT and CDR2 FQNNGV. The length of the CDR3 is 18 residues. The CDR3 DNA follows: TGTGCCAGCAGCTATAAATATGTAGGCTACCCCGGGAAGGAGACCCAGTACTTC. Translating gives CASSYKYVGYPGKETQYF.

This clone was observed once. J is TRBJ2-1 and V is TRBV30; D may match TRBD1 or TRBD2 (5 bases each). Germline V gene sequence: CDR1 GTSNPN, CDR2 SVGIG (reference sequence). This CDR3 spans 13 amino acids. Deletions cut 4 bases from V and 7 bases from J, with 14 bases between. CDR3 residues: CAWNRGARNEQFF. CDR3 in DNA: TGTGCCTGGAATAGAGGGGCTAGGAATGAGCAGTTCTTC. Filled out from reference TRBV30 and TRBJ2-1, the complete variable domain reads SQTIHQWPATLVQPVGSPLSLECTVEGTSNPNLYWYRQAAGRGLQLLFYSVGIGQISSEVPQNLSASRPQDRQFILSSKKLLLSDSGFYLCAWNRGARNEQFFGPGTRLTVL.

To note about this clone: Likely a read error: the CDR3 ends without its conserved phenylalanine or tryptophan. The J gene is TRBJ1-2, the V gene TRBV5-6; TRBD1 matches 7 bases. This CDR3 has 17 amino acids. Germline values: CDR1 SGHDT, CDR2 YYEEEE. V lost 3 bases, J lost 3 bases, and 14 bases stayed unmatched. CDR3 protein: CASSSGLHRGGYYGYTL. CDR3 DNA sequence: TGTGCCAGCAGCTCGGGACTGCACAGGGGAGGCTACTATGGCTACACCTTA.

V is TRBV20-1 and J is TRBJ2-2; 10 positions match TRBD1. With 6 bases clipped from V and 6 bases from J, the junction kept 7 bases outside the gene matches. The CDR3 sequence is 14 residues long. Germline values: CDR1 DFQATT, CDR2 SNEGSKA (reference sequence). The CDR3 bases are TGCAGTGCCTTTGACAGGGGGCGCGCCGGGGAGCTGTTTTTT. It codes for CSAFDRGRAGELFF.

The chain is built from TRBV7-2 and TRBJ1-6, with 11 bases that match TRBD1. The V gene's germline CDR1 is SGHTA and CDR2 FQGNSA. V lost 5 bases, J lost 6 bases, and 3 bases stayed unmatched. The CDR3 runs to 15 residues. CDR3: CASSPDRGLNSPLHF. CDR3 bases: TGTGCCAGCAGCCCGGACAGGGGGCTTAATTCACCCCTCCACTTT.

This clone appeared a few times. The chain links TRBV12-5 to TRBJ2-3; maybe TRBD1 (6 bases). The V and J ends lost 0 bases and 1 base respectively, with 11 bases between them. The CDR3 spans 16 residues. Germline V lookup: CDR1 LGHNT, CDR2 FRNRAP. The CDR3 here is CASGLVLGGGTDTQYF. The CDR3 DNA reads TGTGCTAGTGGTTTGGTGCTAGGGGGAGGCACAGATACGCAGTATTTT.

The genes are TRBV6-2 or TRBV6-3 and TRBJ1-1; no definite D call. This CDR3 has 16 amino acids. Germline-derived CDR1 and CDR2 are MNHEY and SVGEGT. The V gene lost 2 bases and the J gene lost 4 bases, with 17 bases spanning the gap. The CDR3 loop reads CASSYQIYLDVTEAFF. DNA for the CDR3: TGTGCCAGCAGTTACCAAATCTACCTGGATGTCACTGAAGCTTTCTTT.

This chain links TRBV24-1 with TRBJ1-4; 12 bases are shared with TRBD1. This CDR3 has 17 amino acids. CDR1 and CDR2 from the germline V gene are KGHDR and SFDVKD. The V gene end was trimmed by 4 bases and the J gene end by 4 bases; junction bases not matched to a gene: 6. DNA for the CDR3: TGTGCCACCAGTGACCGGGACAGGGGGCGAGGTAATGAAAAACTGTTTTTT. This translates into CATSDRDRGRGNEKLFF.